The 21 T cell receptor beta chains below were found in one sample sequenced in a study of T cells in Graves' hyperthyroidism and ophthalmopathy. RNA transcripts were the template for amplifying TCR beta CDR3 regions. Initially, a first-round RT-PCR of the TCR CDR3 employed the HTBI primer set. TCRdb independently ran MiXCR on the multiplex PCR reads; one entry per CDR3 protein. Altogether about 640,000 distinct CDR3 sequences are present, approximately 15% being singletons, with the ten largest covering around an eighth. Sequenced material: blood. Receptors originate from a woman aged 45-65 years with Graves' ophthalmopathy.

This clonotype was detected ten times or more. V and J are TRBV2 and TRBJ2-7, with 7 bases that match TRBD2. The germline CDR1 and CDR2 sequences are SNHLY and FYNNEI. J was trimmed by 2 bases and V by 6 bases; bases with no gene match: 13. The CDR3 consists of 16 residues. The CDR3 coding sequence is TGTGCCAGCAGAAACCCTTCGTGGGAGGGCCCCTACGAGCAGTACTTC. Translation gives CASRNPSWEGPYEQYF.

This clonotype was seen repeatedly, ten times or more. V gene TRBV18 combines with J gene TRBJ2-7; weak D call: TRBD2 (6 bases). The ends were cut back, 2 bases at V and 6 bases at J, with 14 bases in the middle. The CDR3 is 14 amino acids. CDR1 and CDR2 (germline): KGHSH, LQKENI. CDR3 DNA: TGTGCCAGCTCACCAGGAGGGAGGAGGTCCGAGCAGTACTTC. Translating it yields CASSPGGRRSEQYF.

Ten or more counts support this clonotype. The CDR3 loop reads CASSLEGLTEAFF. The CDR3 bases are TGTGCCAGCAGCTTAGAAGGGCTCACTGAAGCTTTCTTT. The rearrangement uses TRBV7-2 and TRBJ1-1, with no clear D. The germline CDR1 and CDR2 sequences are SGHTA and FQGNSA. Trimming removed 1 base from V and 4 bases from J, with 7 bases in between. The CDR3 totals 13 residues.

This clonotype was seen a few times. The V call is TRBV27, the J call TRBJ2-5; 8 bases align to TRBD1. The CDR3 is made up of 12 amino acids. Germline V CDR1 and CDR2: MNHEY, SMNVEV (reference sequence). The V and J ends lost 5 bases and 7 bases, in that order; junction bases with no gene match: 3. In DNA, the CDR3 is TGTGCCAGCAGTCTAACAGGGGGGACCCAGTACTTC. Protein: CASSLTGGTQYF.

This clonotype turned up a few times. This chain uses TRBV18 with TRBJ2-7; 13 nucleotides line up with TRBD2. From germline, CDR1 is KGHSH and CDR2 LQKENI. J was trimmed by 9 bases and V by 6 bases; bases with no gene match: 14. The CDR3 loop spans 16 amino acids. CDR3 sequence reads: CASSSGLAGASTTQYF. The DNA of the CDR3 is TGTGCCAGCTCCTCCGGACTAGCGGGGGCTTCCACTACGCAGTACTTC.

This chain joins TRBV15 and TRBJ1-2, with 10 bases matching TRBD1. The V gene end was trimmed by 3 bases and the J gene end by 4 bases; junction bases not matched to a gene: 5. Germline V CDR1 and CDR2: LNHNV, YYDKDF (reference sequence). This CDR3 has 15 residues. The CDR3: CATSRSRTGGYGYTF. CDR3 sequence (DNA): TGTGCCACCAGCAGGTCCCGGACAGGGGGCTATGGCTACACCTTC.

This chain joins TRBV3-1 and TRBJ1-1, with TRBD1 matching 7 bases. Germline values: CDR1 LGHDT, CDR2 YNNKEL (reference sequence). The CDR3 totals 13 residues. The V gene end was trimmed by 4 bases and the J gene end by 8 bases; junction bases not matched to a gene: 7. CDR3 region: CASSLGQAREAFF. DNA of the CDR3: TGTGCCAGCAGCCTAGGACAGGCCCGCGAAGCTTTCTTT.

This clonotype was detected many times. The chain links TRBV11-3 to TRBJ2-1, with TRBD1 matching over 9 bases. Germline lookup yields CDR1 SGHNT and CDR2 YENEEA. This CDR3 spans 16 amino acids. J lost 3 bases, V lost 6 bases, and 9 bases had no gene match. CDR3 region: CASRKMGQGIYNEQFF. The CDR3 DNA reads TGTGCCAGCAGGAAGATGGGACAGGGCATCTACAATGAGCAGTTCTTC.

V and J are TRBV20-1 and TRBJ2-1, with 13 bases fitting TRBD2. CDR3 size: 18 residues. Germline V gene data show CDR1 as DFQATT and CDR2 as SNEGSKA (reference sequence). With 6 bases clipped from V and 4 bases from J, the junction kept 15 bases outside the gene matches. The CDR3 is CSAGLAGEGGGDYNEQFF. The CDR3 nucleotides read TGCAGTGCCGGACTAGCGGGAGAAGGTGGCGGGGATTACAATGAGCAGTTCTTC.

The CDR3 nucleotides are TGTGCCAGCAGTGAATACTCCGGGACGATAGAAGCTTTCTTT. Protein: CASSEYSGTIEAFF. The chain carries TRBV25-1 and TRBJ1-1; D may be TRBD1 (5 bases). V lost 0 bases and J lost 8, with 13 bases in between. Germline CDR1 and CDR2: MGHDK and SYGVNS. The CDR3 spans 14 residues.

Only a few counts were recorded for this clonotype. Here the CDR3 DNA reads TGTGCCAGCAGTTTATACGGACTAGCGCCCAAACTTAGCTCCTACGAGCAGTACTTC. Translated, it gives CASSLYGLAPKLSSYEQYF. The genes are TRBV27 and TRBJ2-7, with 9 bases identical to TRBD2. Unmatched junction bases numbered 13, after V lost 1 base and J lost 0 bases. The CDR3 runs 19 residues. CDR1 is MNHEY, CDR2 SMNVEV, per germline (reference sequence).

This clonotype was recorded at least ten times. This rearrangement joins TRBV18 to TRBJ1-1; no firm D call. The CDR3 length is 14 residues. The ends were cut back, 3 bases at V and 11 bases at J, with 19 bases in the middle. Germline V gene sequence: CDR1 KGHSH, CDR2 LQKENI. CDR3 loop: CASSPVSRPPSAFF. The CDR3 bases are TGTGCCAGCTCACCGGTTTCCAGGCCCCCGAGCGCTTTCTTT.

This clonotype was seen repeatedly, ten times or more. CDR3 region: CASSLGLAGVVAKNIQYF. CDR3 coding DNA: TGTGCCAGCAGTTTAGGACTAGCGGGAGTGGTAGCCAAAAACATTCAGTACTTC. V is TRBV28 and J is TRBJ2-4; 13 bases map to TRBD2. Germline lookup yields CDR1 MDHEN and CDR2 SYDVKM. V lost 2 bases and J lost 0; bases outside the gene matches: 4. The CDR3 has 18 residues. Full variable domain (rest looked up from reference TRBV28 and TRBJ2-4): DVKVTQSSRYLVKRTGEKVFLECVQDMDHENMFWYRQDPGLGLRLIYFSYDVKMKEKGDIPEGYSVSREKKERFSLILESASTNQTSMYLCASSLGLAGVVAKNIQYFGAGTRLSVL.

This clonotype was detected a few times. A much larger clone differs from this one at a single base, so this may be a read error. The gene calls are TRBV18 and TRBJ2-7; D is perhaps TRBD1 (5 bases). CDR3 length: 14 amino acids. CDR1 and CDR2 (germline): KGHSH, LQKENI. CDR3 sequence (DNA): TGTGCCAGCCCACCACGACAGCAATCCTACGAGCAGTACTTC. Translation: CASPPRQQSYEQYF.

This clonotype has just one count. The gene calls are TRBV4-1 and TRBJ2-5; D ambiguous. This CDR3 contains 15 residues. CDR1 is MGHRA and CDR2 is YSYEKL in the germline V gene. Trimming took 8 bases from V and 1 from J, leaving 17 bases between them. CDR3: CASSYGLGFQETQYF. CDR3 bases: TGCGCCAGCTCGTACGGTCTAGGATTCCAAGAGACCCAGTACTTC.

This clonotype was found many times. The V and J genes are TRBV24-1 and TRBJ2-1; D is unclear. The germline gives CDR1 KGHDR, CDR2 SFDVKD. Trimming took 3 bases from V and 4 from J, leaving 18 bases between them. The CDR3 extends over 17 amino acids. The CDR3 bases are TGTGCCACCAGTGATCCCCTGCAACCCGACACTTACAATGAGCAGTTCTTC. This encodes CATSDPLQPDTYNEQFF.

This clonotype occurred a few times. The chain recombines TRBV20-1 with TRBJ2-2; 9 bases fit TRBD2. This CDR3 is built from 18 residues. Germline V gives CDR1 DFQATT, CDR2 SNEGSKA (reference sequence). The ends lost 0 bases at V and 2 bases at J; junction bases unmatched: 10. In nucleotides, the CDR3 is TGCAGTGCTAGAGATCGACCCGGGACTAGCAGTAACACCGGGGAGCTGTTTTTT. Translated, it gives CSARDRPGTSSNTGELFF.

The table lists this clonotype with many counts. The chain recombines TRBV20-1 with TRBJ2-7, with a possible D match to TRBD2 (5 bases). This CDR3 is 15 amino acids long. From germline, CDR1 is DFQATT and CDR2 SNEGSKA (reference sequence). The V and J ends lost 0 bases and 3 bases respectively, with 15 bases between them. CDR3 region: CSARDRSRTFYEQYF. CDR3 nucleotides: TGCAGTGCTAGAGATCGGAGCAGGACTTTCTACGAGCAGTACTTC.

In this sample, this clonotype turned up many times. A much bigger clone sits one base away, suggesting this may be a read error. This chain joins TRBV6-5 and TRBJ2-7, with D uncertain. CDR3 length: 11 amino acids. Between the trimmed V and J ends, which lost 1 base and 3 bases, there was a span of 1 base. From germline, CDR1 is MNHEY and CDR2 SVGAGI. The CDR3 region is CASSYFYEQYF. The CDR3 nucleotides read TGTGCCAGCAGTTACTTCTACGAGCAGTACTTC.

There are many counts of this clonotype. The chain couples TRBV4-1 to TRBJ2-1, with 8 bases aligning to TRBD2. This CDR3 region has 15 residues. V was clipped by 4 bases and J by 7 bases; unmatched bases: 9. The germline V gene has CDR1 MGHRA and CDR2 YSYEKL. This CDR3 is CASSLQASGLNEQFF. The CDR3 bases are TGCGCCAGCAGCCTCCAGGCTAGCGGGTTAAATGAGCAGTTCTTC.

The V gene is TRBV9, the J gene TRBJ2-1; TRBD2 matches at 8 bases. Germline loops: CDR1 SGDLS, CDR2 YYNGEE. Trimming took 0 bases from V and 6 from J; bases not matched to a gene: 8. This CDR3 spans 16 amino acids. In DNA form, the CDR3 reads TGTGCCAGCAGCGTAGGAAAAGCGGGAGTGGTCAATGAGCAGTTCTTC. Amino acid sequence: CASSVGKAGVVNEQFF.